Listed here are 27 T cell receptor beta chains from one sample, sequenced in a study of cytomegalovirus exposure and HLA in healthy donors. 13 Jbeta primers and 60 Vbeta primers were used for the PCR. The assay was immunoSEQ multiplex PCR, and TCRdb's table has in-frame clones only and misses some. The sample records about 70,000 clones, 60% to 80% being singletons. The specimen sequenced was PBMCs. The origin of the receptors is a middle-aged man in good health and CMV-seropositive.

The V call is TRBV18, the J call TRBJ2-5, with 9 bases lining up with TRBD1. The germline V gene has CDR1 KGHSH and CDR2 LQKENI. CDR3 length: 18 residues. Unmatched junction bases numbered 15, after V lost 3 bases and J lost 4 bases. CDR3 in amino acids: CASSPQIFGQGTGETQYF. The CDR3 region has the DNA TGTGCCAGCTCACCCCAAATCTTCGGACAGGGGACCGGAGAGACCCAGTACTTC.

The chain recombines TRBV9 with TRBJ2-7; TRBD1 agrees at 7 bases. The trim removed 0 bases at V and 5 bases at J, leaving 5 bases unmatched. The germline CDR1 and CDR2 sequences are SGDLS and YYNGEE. This CDR3 region has 14 residues. The CDR3 spells CASSVEARGNEQYF. CDR3 nucleotide sequence: TGTGCCAGCAGCGTAGAGGCCAGGGGGAACGAGCAGTACTTC.

The chain joins TRBV30 to TRBJ2-1, with 10 bases lining up with TRBD2. J gave up 7 bases and V 2 bases, and 5 bases lay outside the gene matches. CDR1 is GTSNPN and CDR2 is SVGIG in the germline V gene (reference sequence). This CDR3 comprises 14 residues. CDR3 DNA: TGTGCCTGGAGTCCGGGACTAGCGTTAAATGAGCAGTTCTTC. This codes for CAWSPGLALNEQFF.

The chain is built from TRBV10-3 and TRBJ1-4; D call uncertain. Trimming removed 4 bases at V and 2 bases at J, with 5 bases between. This CDR3 spans 13 amino acids. The germline CDR1 and CDR2 sequences are ENHRY and SYGVKD. CDR3 residues: CAISGGTNEKLFF. For the CDR3, the DNA is TGTGCCATCAGTGGAGGGACTAATGAAAAACTGTTTTTT.

This clone was detected only a few times. The chain employs TRBV7-6 and TRBJ2-3; D remains unclear. CDR1 is SGHVS, CDR2 FNYEAQ, per germline. The V end was cut by 7 bases, the J end by 0 bases, with 14 bases between. The CDR3 sequence is 15 residues long. The CDR3 here is CASMAGSVSTDTQYF. CDR3 bases: TGTGCCAGCATGGCAGGCAGTGTTAGCACAGATACGCAGTATTTT.

V is TRBV4-3 and J is TRBJ2-2, with 10 bases identical to TRBD2. The CDR3 consists of 15 residues. CDR1 LGHNA and CDR2 YSLEER come from the germline V gene. Trimming at V came to 2 bases and at J to 7 bases, leaving 4 bases not matched to a gene. The CDR3, as DNA: TGCGCCAGCAGCCAACGATCTAGCGGGGGCGGGGAGCTGTTTTTT. Translating gives CASSQRSSGGGELFF.

This clone occurred a few times. The rearrangement uses TRBV4-1 and TRBJ2-7; weak D call: TRBD1 (6 bases). The CDR3 extends over 14 amino acids. The V end was cut by 4 bases, the J end by 0 bases, with 10 bases between. Germline CDR1 reads MGHRA; CDR2 reads YSYEKL. For the CDR3, the DNA is TGCGCCAGCAGCCCGGGGACAAACTCCTACGAGCAGTACTTC. Translating gives CASSPGTNSYEQYF.

The chain has TRBV10-3 and TRBJ2-5, with D possibly TRBD2 on 5 matching bases. Looked up from germline, CDR1 is ENHRY and CDR2 is SYGVKD. The CDR3 loop spans 11 amino acids. The ends were cut back, 8 bases at V and 5 bases at J, with 9 bases in the middle. In DNA, the CDR3 is TGTGCCATCGGTCGCGGGGAGACCCAGTACTTC. Translating gives CAIGRGETQYF.

The chain links TRBV6-6 to TRBJ1-2; 8 bases line up with TRBD1. V trimming: 8 bases; J trimming: 1 base; junction bases outside the gene matches: 9. Germline V gene sequence: CDR1 MNHNY, CDR2 SVGAGI (reference sequence). The CDR3 is 15 residues long. The CDR3 bases are TGTGCCAGCGAAAATCGACAGGGGAGTAACTATGGCTACACCTTC. Its translation is CASENRQGSNYGYTF.

This clone was observed a few times. The chain links TRBV27 to TRBJ2-5, with D possibly matching TRBD2 (5 bases). Between the trimmed V and J ends, which lost 6 bases and 1 base, there was a span of 9 bases. Germline V CDR1 and CDR2: MNHEY, SMNVEV (reference sequence). This CDR3 contains 13 residues. The CDR3 DNA follows: TGTGCCAGCAGCCAGACTATCCAAGAGACCCAGTACTTC. It codes for CASSQTIQETQYF.

This clone was seen a handful of times. The V call is TRBV5-1, the J call TRBJ1-1, with 7 bases lining up with TRBD1. The CDR3 is made up of 16 amino acids. J was trimmed by 3 bases and V by 3 bases; bases with no gene match: 11. Germline V gene lookup returns CDR1 SGHRS and CDR2 YFSETQ. DNA of the CDR3: TGCGCCAGCAGCTCGCCCAGGGGGATGAGGGACACTGAAGCTTTCTTT. This encodes CASSSPRGMRDTEAFF.

V usage is TRBV2 and J usage is TRBJ2-7; 10 bases map to TRBD2. CDR3 size: 14 residues. V lost 10 bases and J lost 5; bases outside the gene matches: 11. Germline V gene sequence: CDR1 SNHLY, CDR2 FYNNEI. CDR3 coding DNA: TGTGCCACCAGACGGCCTAGCGGGAGAGACGAGCAGTACTTC. Its translation is CATRRPSGRDEQYF.

The V call is TRBV27, the J call TRBJ2-1; D perhaps matches TRBD1 (6 bases). This CDR3 comprises 15 residues. Trimming removed 7 bases from V and 7 bases from J, with 20 bases in between. From germline, CDR1 is MNHEY and CDR2 SMNVEV (reference sequence). The DNA of the CDR3 is TGTGCCAGCAACCCCCTCTGGGGCCAGGGGAATGAGCAGTTCTTC. Translating gives CASNPLWGQGNEQFF.

This chain connects TRBV7-9 to TRBJ1-1; D is ambiguous. The CDR3 has 13 residues. V was cut by 1 base and J by 3 bases, with 6 bases left in between. Germline V gene data show CDR1 as SEHNR and CDR2 as FQNEAQ (reference sequence). The DNA of the CDR3 is TGTGCCAGCAGCTTAGTTACGGACACTGAAGCTTTCTTT. Amino acids: CASSLVTDTEAFF.

The J gene is TRBJ2-1, the V gene TRBV5-4; tentatively, D is TRBD2 (6 bases). In germline, CDR1 is SGHNT, CDR2 YYREEE (reference sequence). CDR3 length equals 16 residues. V lost 4 bases and J lost 9, with 23 bases in between. CDR3 residues: CASSDRRGGIIAEQFF. DNA for the CDR3: TGTGCCAGCAGCGACCGGCGAGGCGGGATAATCGCTGAGCAGTTCTTC.

V gene TRBV5-5 combines with J gene TRBJ1-3, with 9 nucleotides matching TRBD1. Germline lookup yields CDR1 SGHKS and CDR2 YYEKEE (reference sequence). The CDR3 loop spans 18 amino acids. The V and J ends lost 1 base and 3 bases, in that order; junction bases with no gene match: 11. The DNA of the CDR3 is TGTGCCAGCAGCTTGTCAGGGGGGACAGGGAAGGGTGGAAACACCATATATTTT. It encodes CASSLSGGTGKGGNTIYF.

CDR3 sequence (DNA): TGTGCCAGTAGTGCGGGGTCGATGGGGCACACAGATACGCAGTATTTT. Its protein is CASSAGSMGHTDTQYF. The J gene is TRBJ2-3, the V gene TRBV19; TRBD2 might be the D (6 bases). The length of the CDR3 is 16 residues. Germline CDR1 and CDR2: LNHDA and SQIVND (reference sequence). Trimming stripped 5 bases from V and 2 bases from J, with 17 bases between. Complete variable domain (other parts from reference TRBV19 and TRBJ2-3): DGGITQSPKYLFRKEGQNVTLSCEQNLNHDAMYWYRQDPGQGLRLIYYSQIVNDFQKGDIAEGYSVSREKKESFPLTVTSAQKNPTAFYLCASSAGSMGHTDTQYFGPGTRLTVL.

The chain recombines TRBV5-1 with TRBJ1-6, with 9 bases aligning to TRBD1. CDR1 is SGHRS, CDR2 YFSETQ, per germline. The CDR3 contains 14 residues. V lost 0 bases, J lost 10 bases, and 2 bases stayed unmatched. The DNA of the CDR3 is TGCGCCAGCAGCTTGGGGACAGGGGAATCACCCCTCCACTTT. This gives the protein CASSLGTGESPLHF.

The gene calls are TRBV2 and TRBJ2-7; TRBD2 aligns across 10 bases. This CDR3 has 15 residues. Unmatched junction bases numbered 9, after V lost 8 bases and J lost 2 bases. Per the germline V gene, CDR1 is SNHLY and CDR2 is FYNNEI. This CDR3 is CASVGLAEQTYEQYF. The CDR3 bases are TGTGCCAGCGTTGGACTAGCGGAACAAACCTACGAGCAGTACTTC.

This clone was recorded only once. CDR3 in DNA: TGTGCCAGCAGCTTAGGCCGAGTCGTCGCGGGGGGGAACAATGAGCAGTTCTTC. Its translation is CASSLGRVVAGGNNEQFF. V is TRBV11-3 and J is TRBJ2-1; 9 bases agree with TRBD2. J lost 5 bases, V lost 1 base, and 12 bases had no gene match. CDR1 and CDR2 from the germline V gene are SGHNT and YENEEA. The CDR3 is 18 residues long. Full variable domain (remainder filled in from reference TRBV11-3 and TRBJ2-1): EAGVVQSPRYKIIEKKQPVAFWCNPISGHNTLYWYLQNLGQGPELLIRYENEEAVDDSQLPKDRFSAERLKGVDSTLKIQPAELGDSAVYLCASSLGRVVAGGNNEQFFGPGTRLTVL.

V gene TRBV29-1 combines with J gene TRBJ2-7, with 9 bases lining up with TRBD1. The CDR3 loop spans 15 amino acids. Germline V gene sequence: CDR1 SQVTM, CDR2 ANQGSEA. V shed 7 bases and J 2 bases; nucleotides not matched to a gene: 12. This CDR3 is CSAQWGTGFTYEQYF. CDR3 bases: TGCAGCGCTCAGTGGGGGACAGGGTTTACCTACGAGCAGTACTTC.

V and J are TRBV11-3 and TRBJ1-2; the match to TRBD1 covers 7 bases. Losses at the gene ends were 6 bases for V and 4 bases for J; bases not matched to a gene: 5. Germline V gene data show CDR1 as SGHNT and CDR2 as YENEEA. The CDR3 length is 13 residues. The CDR3, as DNA: TGTGCCAGCAGTCCGACAGGGTCCTATGGCTACACCTTC. This encodes CASSPTGSYGYTF.

This chain connects TRBV11-2 to TRBJ2-7, with unresolved D. Trimming took 3 bases from V and 2 from J, leaving 5 bases between them. Germline V gene data show CDR1 as SGHAT and CDR2 as FQNNGV. There are 12 residues in the CDR3. CDR3 in amino acids: CASSLGTYEQYF. The CDR3 region has the DNA TGTGCCAGCAGCTTGGGCACCTACGAGCAGTACTTC.

This chain uses TRBV2 with TRBJ2-2; 11 bases are shared with TRBD2. The V gene's germline CDR1 is SNHLY and CDR2 FYNNEI. The CDR3 consists of 17 residues. With V trimmed by 7 bases and J by 2 bases, 9 bases remained unmatched. The CDR3: CASTPPGLAVNTGELFF. DNA for the CDR3: TGTGCCAGCACCCCACCGGGACTAGCGGTCAACACCGGGGAGCTGTTTTTT.

J is TRBJ2-7 and V is TRBV10-3; a possible D gene is TRBD2 (5 bases). CDR3 length: 12 amino acids. The V gene's germline CDR1 is ENHRY and CDR2 SYGVKD. V was cut by 0 bases and J by 10 bases, with 10 bases left in between. The DNA of the CDR3 is TGTGCCATCAGTGAGTCGTCGGGGTACCAGTACTTC. It specifies CAISESSGYQYF.

CDR3 bases: TGTGCCAGCAAATTGACAGGGGGGTCCTACGAGCAGTACTTC. It is translated as CASKLTGGSYEQYF. This sequence joins TRBV7-2 and TRBJ2-7; 9 bases align to TRBD1. The CDR3 covers 14 residues. The germline V gene encodes CDR1 SGHTA and CDR2 FQGNSA. With V trimmed by 7 bases and J by 1 base, 5 bases remained unmatched.

This clone showed up just a few times. This specimen includes other DNA sequences encoding the same CDR3. The CDR3 loop is CASSFRVATDTQYF. DNA for the CDR3: TGTGCCAGCAGCTTCAGGGTAGCTACAGATACGCAGTATTTT. The chain carries TRBV7-9 and TRBJ2-3, with D tentatively TRBD1 (5 bases). This CDR3 comprises 14 residues. CDR1 is SEHNR, CDR2 FQNEAQ, per germline (reference sequence). Trimming cost V 3 bases and J 3 bases, with 10 bases left between them.